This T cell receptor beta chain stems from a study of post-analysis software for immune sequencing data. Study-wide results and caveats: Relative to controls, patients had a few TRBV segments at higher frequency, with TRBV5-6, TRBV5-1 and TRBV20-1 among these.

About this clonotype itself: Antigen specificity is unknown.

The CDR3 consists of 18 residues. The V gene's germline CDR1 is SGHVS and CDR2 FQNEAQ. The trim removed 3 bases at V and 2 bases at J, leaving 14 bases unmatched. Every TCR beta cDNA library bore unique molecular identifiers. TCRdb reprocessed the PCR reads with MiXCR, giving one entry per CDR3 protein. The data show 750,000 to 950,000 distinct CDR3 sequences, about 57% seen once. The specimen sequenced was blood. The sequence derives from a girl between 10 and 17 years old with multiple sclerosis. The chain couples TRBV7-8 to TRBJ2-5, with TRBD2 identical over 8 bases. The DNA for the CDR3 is TGTGCCAGCAGCTTCGGGCCTCTTTTGCGGGGGGATCAAGAGACCCAGTACTTC. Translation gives CASSFGPLLRGDQETQYF.